This entry features one T cell receptor (beta chain) sequence. The target of this receptor is not known. Per-base quality was not reported, and no clone a single base away is much larger than it. Every donor in the study was a healthy Caucasian. The twin cohort comprised three pairs of female monozygotic twins, all aged roughly 18 to 30 years. Positive isolation kits from Invitrogen were used to isolate CD4+ and CD8+ T cell populations. This sample is part of a study of identical twins (dated by TCRdb to the mid-2010s). About the investigation overall: To test whether fetal clonotypes persist, this study deep-sequenced TCR alpha and beta repertoires from monozygotic twins, from unrelated adults of various ages, and from cord blood. Replicate twin experiments were performed at different times using different library preparation protocols to rule out contamination.

The paper's findings and limits, for the study overall: In monozygotic twins, recombination models systematically underestimated out-of-frame TCR alpha sharing, but the models matched the sharing seen between unrelated individuals. Abundant cord blood beta clonotypes carried fewer insertions; young adult naive repertoires showed a weaker similar trend, while memory repertoires showed none. Because the same donors could not be followed over many years, conclusions were based on cross-sectional statistical analysis. Zero-insertion analyses could be partly confounded by invariant T cells such as MAIT and iNKT, although diverse VJ usage argued against such confounding for most clonotypes. Compared with coincidental sharing between unrelated individuals, an excess of low generation-probability sequences was observed among out-of-frame TCR alpha sequences shared between twins. A weaker excess of twin sharing was found in beta out-of-frame sequences because the signal-to-noise ratio was lowered by fewer shared sequences.

Including cysteine and phenylalanine, the CDR3 has 14 amino acids. The kept DNA is CDR3 alone, 42 bases in frame from the first base. Per the germline V gene, KGHDR is the CDR1 and SFDVKD is the CDR2. V lost 9 bases and J lost 2 bases, and the count of bases not matched to a germline gene is 6. Libraries came from 5' RACE. The sequencing machine was an Illumina HiSeq 2000. Template switching introduced a universal primer binding site; the final cDNA contained a unique molecular identifier, enabling accurate counting of TCR cDNA molecules. Specific primers in the conserved constant-segment region were used to synthesize first-strand cDNA for TCR alpha and beta chains. To control for contamination, every cDNA library was double barcoded, receiving both a SMART-Mk sample barcode and Illumina barcodes. TruSeq adapter sequences, together with Illumina sample barcodes, were added in two successive PCR steps. TCR alpha and beta cDNA libraries were sequenced on the Illumina HiSeq platform with custom primers. As for the original processing: Raw reads were processed with MiGEC to extract unique molecular identifiers, and MiXCR was used to determine CDR3 positions. Recombination models were inferred per individual with the repgenHMM and IGoR tools using an EM algorithm. The tcR package in R was used for shared clonotype analysis, with sharing normalized by the product of cloneset sizes. Out-of-frame nonproductive sequences were analyzed to study raw recombination free of thymic and clonal selection effects. TCRdb handled the public reads itself, with Q25 trimming in fastp and clone calling in MiXCR, and kept productive beta chains. Rows are combined by CDR3 protein, so each entry shows the most common genes and DNA. TCRdb, not the authors, supplied the V and J calls. The sample table records approximately 350,000 distinct CDR3 sequences; roughly an eighth of these occur just once. Approximately 7.9% of the sample is taken by the ten largest.

The sample was also linked to a second study, of yellow fever vaccine responses in identical twins. Reported in the second study: According to the authors, the vaccine-induced T cell response in identical twins seemed to be partly convergent and partly specific to each individual. The study precisely tracked vaccine-responding T cell clones in identical twins.

The sequenced material came from CD8+ T cells sorted from blood. The TCR comes from a woman in her late teens or twenties in good health. This chain joins TRBV24-1 to TRBJ2-3, and 8 junction bases match TRBD2. The CDR3: CATAAGETTDTQYF. The DNA sequence is given as TGTGCCACCGCAGCGGGGGAGACCACAGATACGCAGTATTTT.